The 2 T cell receptor beta chains below come from one sample, sequenced in a study of cytotoxic CD8 clonotypes in ibrutinib-treated CLL. The protocol was immunoSEQ multiplex PCR, while the TCRdb copy is restricted to in-frame clones and leaves out a portion. The sample carries 250,000 or so clones, 70% recorded once. The sample in question was PBMCs, obtained after 24 months of ibrutinib treatment. The receptors originated from a human donor with chronic lymphocytic leukemia.

This rearrangement joins TRBV11-3 to TRBJ1-3, with D possibly TRBD1 on 5 matching bases. Trimming stripped 1 base from V and 2 bases from J, with 6 bases between. This CDR3 comprises 14 residues. Per germline, CDR1 SGHNT and CDR2 YENEEA. CDR3 sequence reads: CASSLAGPGNTIYF. The DNA for the CDR3 is TGTGCCAGCAGCTTAGCGGGACCTGGAAACACCATATATTTT.

The chain recombines TRBV7-9 with TRBJ2-7; a possible D gene is TRBD1 (6 bases). Trimming cost V 1 base and J 3 bases, with 7 bases left between them. The CDR3 covers 13 residues. CDR1 is SEHNR and CDR2 is FQNEAQ in the germline V gene (reference sequence). CDR3 residues: CASSLGRGYEQYF. Written as DNA, the CDR3 is TGTGCCAGCAGCTTAGGCAGGGGCTACGAGCAGTACTTC.